This TCR beta chain was captured by sequencing in a study of T cells after yellow fever vaccination. Study summary: Fractions of limited cellularity were prepared by means of SMART-Seq v4 Ultra Low Input. Study-level findings and limits: Shared CD4/CD8 clonotypes were a small share, likely from convergent recombination. Primary-vaccination clones mostly resurfaced post-booster (nearly 97% CD4, roughly 87% CD8).

At least ten counts were recorded for this clonotype. Its antigen is not known. The CDR3 is 17 residues long. V dropped 2 bases and J dropped 3; count of bases not matched to a gene: 12. Germline V gene lookup returns CDR1 SGHTA and CDR2 FQGNSA. 5'RACE template switching produced TCR cDNA carrying a universal primer site and UMIs. TCRdb recomputed calls from the 5' RACE reads with MiXCR, one row per CDR3 protein. The sample has around 150,000 distinct CDR3 sequences, 6% to 7.5% seen once. Sequences were derived from CD4+ T cells sorted from PBMCs, sampled around 5 days after the first yellow fever vaccination. The chain is built from TRBV7-2 and TRBJ1-2, with TRBD1 identical over 7 bases. This sequence originates from a man aged 18 to 29 who received the YFV17D yellow fever vaccine. In nucleotides, the CDR3 is TGTGCCAGCAGCTTAAACGACGGTGCAGGGGGGGACTATGGCTACACCTTC. It is translated as CASSLNDGAGGDYGYTF. Full variable domain (rest looked up from reference TRBV7-2 and TRBJ1-2): GAGVSQSPSNKVTEKGKDVELRCDPISGHTALYWYRQSLGQGLEFLIYFQGNSAPDKSGLPSDRFSAERTGGSVSTLTIQRTQQEDSAVYLCASSLNDGAGGDYGYTFGSGTRLTVV.